These 9 T cell receptor beta chains originate from one sample sequenced in a study of cytomegalovirus exposure and HLA in healthy donors. The PCR was carried out with 60 Vbeta primers and 13 Jbeta primers. The data were produced by immunoSEQ multiplex PCR, yet TCRdb's version contains in-frame clones alone and is incomplete. The top ten clones hold about 5.2% of a sample with fewer than 130,000 clones, around three quarters of them seen once. Sequencing input: PBMCs. The receptors derive from a female donor in good health and CMV-seropositive.

The rearrangement links TRBV2 to TRBJ2-3; 8 positions match TRBD1. The CDR3 is 15 residues long. Per the germline V gene, CDR1 is SNHLY and CDR2 is FYNNEI. The J segment lost 1 base and the V segment lost 8 bases, leaving 8 bases of the junction unmatched. The CDR3 is CASEPGGAGTDTQYF. The CDR3 DNA is TGTGCCAGCGAACCAGGGGGCGCCGGCACAGATACGCAGTATTTT.

V gene TRBV19 combines with J gene TRBJ2-1; a possible D gene is TRBD2 (5 bases). This CDR3 has 16 amino acids. V was cut by 0 bases and J by 0 bases, with 9 bases left in between. Germline V gene sequence: CDR1 LNHDA, CDR2 SQIVND (reference sequence). The DNA of the CDR3 is TGTGCCAGTAGTATAGAAAGCGGCTACTCCTACAATGAGCAGTTCTTC. Protein: CASSIESGYSYNEQFF.

The CDR3 loop is CASSPRRVSYNEQFF. The CDR3 DNA reads TGTGCCAGCTCACCAAGGAGGGTCTCCTACAATGAGCAGTTCTTC. This chain uses TRBV18 with TRBJ2-1, with a weak D call TRBD2 (6 bases). The CDR3 sequence is 15 residues long. Trimming removed 2 bases at V and 0 bases at J, with 8 bases between. Germline V lookup: CDR1 KGHSH, CDR2 LQKENI.

The rearrangement joins TRBV5-4 to TRBJ1-2, with a tentative D call TRBD1 (6 bases). Per germline, CDR1 SGHNT and CDR2 YYREEE (reference sequence). The CDR3 is 16 residues long. Trimming left V 1 base short and J 4 bases short, with 17 bases between. In DNA, the CDR3 is TGTGCCAGCAGCTTGATAGGGACACAATTGACCTATGGCTACACCTTC. Encoded protein: CASSLIGTQLTYGYTF.

This chain uses TRBV2 with TRBJ2-4, with 7 bases identical to TRBD1. V shed 6 bases and J 2 bases; nucleotides not matched to a gene: 4. Per germline, CDR1 SNHLY and CDR2 FYNNEI. The CDR3 spans 14 residues. This chain's CDR3 is CASRKQGTKNIQYF. The CDR3 DNA reads TGTGCCAGCAGGAAACAGGGGACCAAAAACATTCAGTACTTC. Combining the CDR3 with reference TRBV2 and TRBJ2-4 gives the whole variable domain EPEVTQTPSHQVTQMGQEVILRCVPISNHLYFYWYRQILGQKVEFLVSFYNNEISEKSEIFDDQFSVERPDGSNFTLKIRSTKLEDSAMYFCASRKQGTKNIQYFGAGTRLSVL.

J is TRBJ1-2 and V is TRBV7-9; D remains unclear. The V gene's germline CDR1 is SEHNR and CDR2 FQNEAQ (reference sequence). V was clipped by 1 base and J by 8 bases, with 11 bases between them. CDR3 length: 13 residues. CDR3 sequence (DNA): TGTGCCAGCAGCTTAGTTTCCCAGTCGGGCTACACCTTC. Its translation: CASSLVSQSGYTF. Together with reference TRBV7-9 and TRBJ1-2, the CDR3 gives the full variable domain: DTGVSQNPRHKITKRGQNVTFRCDPISEHNRLYWYRQTLGQGPEFLTYFQNEAQLEKSRLLSDRFSAERPKGSFSTLEIQRTEQGDSAMYLCASSLVSQSGYTFGSGTRLTVV.

J is TRBJ2-3 and V is TRBV12-5, with 7 bases that match TRBD1. This CDR3 is built from 16 residues. The germline gives CDR1 LGHNT, CDR2 FRNRAP. Unmatched junction bases numbered 10, after V lost 6 bases and J lost 1 base. The CDR3 bases are TGTGCTAGTGGCCCGGGACAGCTTGTGGGCACAGATACGCAGTATTTT. Encoded protein: CASGPGQLVGTDTQYF. Based on the CDR3 plus reference TRBV12-5 and TRBJ2-3, the full variable domain is DARVTQTPRHKVTEMGQEVTMRCQPILGHNTVFWYRQTMMQGLELLAYFRNRAPLDDSGMPKDRFSAEMPDATLATLKIQPSEPRDSAVYFCASGPGQLVGTDTQYFGPGTRLTVL.

This clone was seen a single time. The rearrangement uses TRBV4-2 and TRBJ1-5; a weak D match, TRBD1 (5 bases). Per the germline V gene, CDR1 is LGHNA and CDR2 is YNFKEQ. This CDR3 contains 14 residues. Trimming shortened V by 3 bases and J by 4 bases, and 10 bases separated the two germline ends. CDR3 sequence: CASSHQGINQPQHF. As DNA, the CDR3 is TGTGCCAGCAGCCACCAGGGTATTAATCAGCCCCAGCATTTT.

The chain carries TRBV5-1 and TRBJ2-6; TRBD1 aligns across 8 bases. The J segment lost 0 bases and the V segment lost 1 base, leaving 6 bases of the junction unmatched. The CDR3 sequence is 18 residues long. Looked up from germline, CDR1 is SGHRS and CDR2 is YFSETQ. The CDR3 nucleotides read TGCGCCAGCAGCTTGCCCCTGACAGGGGCCTCTGGGGCCAACGTCCTGACTTTC. This codes for CASSLPLTGASGANVLTF.